Shown below are 18 T cell receptor beta chains from a single sample sequenced in a study of blood T cell repertoires in COVID-19. TCRdb's copy holds only in-frame clones and misses some; the assay was immunoSEQ multiplex PCR. The sample shows 150,000 or so clones, about four fifths of them seen only once. Input material: peripheral blood. These receptors were collected from a man in his sixties or seventies who had recovered from COVID-19.

The chain employs TRBV9 and TRBJ1-6, with D possibly being TRBD1 (6 bases). CDR3 length: 16 amino acids. Germline V lookup: CDR1 SGDLS, CDR2 YYNGEE. V gave up 0 bases and J gave up 7 bases, with 14 bases separating them. The CDR3 loop reads CASSVGSRGSNSPLHF. The CDR3 bases are TGTGCCAGCAGCGTAGGAAGCAGGGGAAGCAATTCACCCCTCCACTTT.

In its sample, this clone was seen a few times. V usage is TRBV30 and J usage is TRBJ2-7; the match to TRBD1 covers 9 bases. The CDR3 spans 13 residues. Per germline, CDR1 GTSNPN and CDR2 SVGIG (reference sequence). V lost 2 bases and J lost 4; bases outside the gene matches: 3. The CDR3 is CAWSRQGGYEQYF. CDR3 in DNA: TGTGCCTGGAGTAGACAGGGGGGTTACGAGCAGTACTTC.

This clone was seen a few times. The rearrangement joins TRBV28 to TRBJ1-1, with 9 bases fitting TRBD1. V lost 6 bases and J lost 5; bases outside the gene matches: 7. Per the germline V gene, CDR1 is MDHEN and CDR2 is SYDVKM. There are 14 residues in the CDR3. CDR3 DNA sequence: TGTGCCAGCAGCTCGGGACAGGGAAGGACTGAAGCTTTCTTT. Its translation: CASSSGQGRTEAFF.

V is TRBV7-8 and J is TRBJ2-7; 8 bases line up with TRBD1. The CDR3 has 14 residues. Per the germline V gene, CDR1 is SGHVS and CDR2 is FQNEAQ. V dropped 5 bases and J dropped 7; count of bases not matched to a gene: 10. Here the CDR3 DNA reads TGTGCCAGCAGCATTAGGACAGGGTCGGGGGAGCAGTACTTC. Its translation: CASSIRTGSGEQYF.

The genes are TRBV4-3 and TRBJ2-1, with 15 bases lining up with TRBD2. J was trimmed by 9 bases and V by 3 bases; bases with no gene match: 3. CDR1 is LGHNA and CDR2 is YSLEER in the germline V gene. CDR3 length equals 15 residues. In DNA form, the CDR3 reads TGCGCCAGCAGCCAGGGACTAGCGGGAGGAGTTGAGCAGTTCTTC. The encoded protein is CASSQGLAGGVEQFF.

The rearrangement links TRBV10-3 to TRBJ1-5; 7 nucleotides agree with TRBD1. Trimming removed 0 bases from V and 5 bases from J; junction bases left unmatched: 7. CDR3 length: 16 amino acids. Germline V gene sequence: CDR1 ENHRY, CDR2 SYGVKD. As DNA, the CDR3 is TGTGCCATCAGTGAGTCGACGAGAGGGGGCGATCAGCCCCAGCATTTT. It specifies CAISESTRGGDQPQHF.

The chain combines TRBV6-6 with TRBJ2-3, with 8 bases lining up with TRBD2. The CDR3 extends over 15 amino acids. V was clipped by 5 bases and J by 1 base; unmatched bases: 5. Per germline, CDR1 MNHNY and CDR2 SVGAGI (reference sequence). The CDR3 loop is CASSTLTSGTDTQYF. Written as DNA, the CDR3 is TGTGCCAGCAGTACCCTGACTAGCGGCACAGATACGCAGTATTTT.

The J gene is TRBJ2-1, the V gene TRBV29-1; TRBD2 aligns across 7 bases. Looked up from germline, CDR1 is SQVTM and CDR2 is ANQGSEA. CDR3 length equals 15 residues. Trimming removed 5 bases from V and 8 bases from J; junction bases left unmatched: 15. As DNA, the CDR3 is TGCAGCGTTACTAAAGGGATGGGAGGGGACGATGAGCAGTTCTTC. Protein: CSVTKGMGGDDEQFF.

This chain links TRBV30 with TRBJ2-7; D perhaps matches TRBD1 (5 bases). Germline V gene lookup returns CDR1 GTSNPN and CDR2 SVGIG (reference sequence). The CDR3 consists of 14 residues. V gave up 0 bases and J gave up 9 bases, with 18 bases separating them. The CDR3 nucleotides are TGTGCCTGGAGTGTGGCGACAGCCTCCCTTGGGCAGTACTTC. Protein product: CAWSVATASLGQYF.

The chain has TRBV5-1 and TRBJ1-4, with 7 nucleotides matching TRBD1. The CDR3 has 13 amino acids. Trimming at V came to 0 bases and at J to 10 bases, leaving 3 bases not matched to a gene. From germline, CDR1 is SGHRS and CDR2 YFSETQ. CDR3 DNA sequence: TGCGCCAGCAGCTTGGATCAGGGGGGAAAACTGTTTTTT. Encoded protein: CASSLDQGGKLFF.

J is TRBJ1-4 and V is TRBV6-5; the D is unclear. Germline V gives CDR1 MNHEY, CDR2 SVGAGI. The V end lost 4 bases, the J end lost 0 bases, and 9 bases lay between the germline ends. This CDR3 region has 15 residues. As DNA, the CDR3 is TGTGCCAGCAGTTCCATGGCCGCAACTAATGAAAAACTGTTTTTT. The encoded protein is CASSSMAATNEKLFF.

This sequence joins TRBV6-1 and TRBJ2-5, with TRBD2 matching over 7 bases. Losses at the gene ends were 2 bases for V and 3 bases for J; bases not matched to a gene: 6. The V gene's germline CDR1 is MNHNS and CDR2 SASEGT. There are 15 residues in the CDR3. The chain's CDR3 is CASSESASGKETQYF. CDR3 coding DNA: TGTGCCAGCAGTGAATCAGCTAGCGGAAAAGAGACCCAGTACTTC.

This rearrangement joins TRBV2 to TRBJ1-1, with 7 bases identical to TRBD1. With V trimmed by 6 bases and J by 3 bases, 19 bases remained unmatched. Germline-derived CDR1 and CDR2 are SNHLY and FYNNEI. The CDR3 runs to 18 residues. The CDR3 reads CASRGQNRDSQRDTEAFF. For the CDR3, the DNA is TGTGCCAGCAGGGGACAAAACCGGGACAGTCAGAGGGACACTGAAGCTTTCTTT.

The chain carries TRBV29-1 and TRBJ2-1, with D maybe TRBD1 (6 bases). V lost 4 bases, J lost 6 bases, and 7 bases lay in between. This CDR3 contains 11 residues. In germline, CDR1 is SQVTM, CDR2 ANQGSEA. CDR3 DNA sequence: TGCAGCGTTGGGGGGCTCAATGAGCAGTTCTTC. This gives the protein CSVGGLNEQFF.

The CDR3 coding sequence is TGCAGTGCTAGTCGCACTTTAAATACGCAGTATTTT. It encodes CSASRTLNTQYF. The rearrangement uses TRBV20-1 and TRBJ2-3, with D unclear. Trimming took off 3 bases at V and 7 bases at J, with 11 bases between the two ends. Germline V gene lookup returns CDR1 DFQATT and CDR2 SNEGSKA (reference sequence). This CDR3 has 12 residues.

The gene calls are TRBV2 and TRBJ1-1; TRBD1 agrees at 7 bases. This CDR3 spans 13 amino acids. Trimming removed 1 base from V and 7 bases from J; junction bases left unmatched: 3. Per germline, CDR1 SNHLY and CDR2 FYNNEI. For the CDR3, the DNA is TGTGCCAGCAGTGAAGTCCGGGACAGTGAAGCTTTCTTT. Amino acid sequence: CASSEVRDSEAFF. The variable domain in full, with the rest retrieved from reference TRBV2 and TRBJ1-1, is EPEVTQTPSHQVTQMGQEVILRCVPISNHLYFYWYRQILGQKVEFLVSFYNNEISEKSEIFDDQFSVERPDGSNFTLKIRSTKLEDSAMYFCASSEVRDSEAFFGQGTRLTVV.

This clone was counted only a few times. This chain connects TRBV19 to TRBJ1-5; the match to TRBD1 covers 7 bases. The CDR3 length is 18 residues. V lost 4 bases and J lost 2; bases outside the gene matches: 14. CDR1 and CDR2 (germline): LNHDA, SQIVND (reference sequence). CDR3 region: CASSTPIRTGGGNQPQHF. The CDR3 DNA reads as TGTGCCAGTAGTACCCCTATAAGGACAGGCGGAGGCAATCAGCCCCAGCATTTT.

This clone occurred a few times. V gene TRBV5-8 combines with J gene TRBJ1-5; D is uncertain. V lost 0 bases and J 1 base, leaving 5 bases between the germline ends. The length of the CDR3 is 14 residues. Germline assignment: CDR1 SGHTS and CDR2 YDEGEE. CDR3 bases: TGTGCCAGCAGCTTGGGGGAGAGCAATCAGCCCCAGCATTTT. Translated, it gives CASSLGESNQPQHF.